These 3 T cell receptor beta chains originate from one sample sequenced in a study of blood T cell repertoires in COVID-19. Repertoires were generated with immunoSEQ multiplex PCR, while TCRdb's copy carries only in-frame clones and drops some. The data contain about half a million clones, approximately 83% of them seen just once; the ten biggest clones take up 3% to 4%. Sequencing was performed on peripheral blood. These receptors came from a human donor in a cohort sampled during active COVID-19.

The chain combines TRBV5-8 with TRBJ1-2; TRBD1 matches at 9 bases. This CDR3 has 15 residues. V was pared by 4 bases and J by 7 bases, with 11 bases of the junction left unmatched. CDR1 and CDR2 from the germline V gene are SGHTS and YDEGEE. The CDR3 region has the DNA TGTGCCAGCAGCACCGGGACAGGGAAGTTTGTTGGCTACACCTTC. This codes for CASSTGTGKFVGYTF. The full variable domain, with the rest looked up from reference TRBV5-8 and TRBJ1-2, is EAGVTQSPTHLIKTRGQQATLRCSPISGHTSVYWYQQALGLGLQFLLWYDEGEERNRGNFPPRFSGRQFPNYSSELNVNALELEDSALYLCASSTGTGKFVGYTFGSGTRLTVV.

The rearrangement joins TRBV18 to TRBJ2-7; D gene uncertain. Between the trimmed V and J ends, which lost 3 bases and 8 bases, there was a span of 17 bases. This CDR3 contains 14 residues. Germline CDR1 reads KGHSH; CDR2 reads LQKENI. CDR3 DNA sequence: TGTGCCAGCTCACCCTTCGCCGACTCCCTTCAGCAGTACTTC. Amino acid sequence: CASSPFADSLQQYF. Full variable domain (rest looked up from reference TRBV18 and TRBJ2-7): NAGVMQNPRHLVRRRGQEARLRCSPMKGHSHVYWYRQLPEEGLKFMVYLQKENIIDESGMPKERFSAEFPKEGPSILRIQQVVRGDSAAYFCASSPFADSLQQYFGPGTRLTVT.

This rearrangement joins TRBV4-1 to TRBJ2-2; D might be TRBD1 (6 bases). There are 15 residues in the CDR3. The ends were cut back, 2 bases at V and 3 bases at J, with 10 bases in the middle. Germline V gives CDR1 MGHRA, CDR2 YSYEKL. CDR3 protein: CASSQPGEYTGELFF. For the CDR3, the DNA is TGCGCCAGCAGCCAACCAGGGGAATACACCGGGGAGCTGTTTTTT.